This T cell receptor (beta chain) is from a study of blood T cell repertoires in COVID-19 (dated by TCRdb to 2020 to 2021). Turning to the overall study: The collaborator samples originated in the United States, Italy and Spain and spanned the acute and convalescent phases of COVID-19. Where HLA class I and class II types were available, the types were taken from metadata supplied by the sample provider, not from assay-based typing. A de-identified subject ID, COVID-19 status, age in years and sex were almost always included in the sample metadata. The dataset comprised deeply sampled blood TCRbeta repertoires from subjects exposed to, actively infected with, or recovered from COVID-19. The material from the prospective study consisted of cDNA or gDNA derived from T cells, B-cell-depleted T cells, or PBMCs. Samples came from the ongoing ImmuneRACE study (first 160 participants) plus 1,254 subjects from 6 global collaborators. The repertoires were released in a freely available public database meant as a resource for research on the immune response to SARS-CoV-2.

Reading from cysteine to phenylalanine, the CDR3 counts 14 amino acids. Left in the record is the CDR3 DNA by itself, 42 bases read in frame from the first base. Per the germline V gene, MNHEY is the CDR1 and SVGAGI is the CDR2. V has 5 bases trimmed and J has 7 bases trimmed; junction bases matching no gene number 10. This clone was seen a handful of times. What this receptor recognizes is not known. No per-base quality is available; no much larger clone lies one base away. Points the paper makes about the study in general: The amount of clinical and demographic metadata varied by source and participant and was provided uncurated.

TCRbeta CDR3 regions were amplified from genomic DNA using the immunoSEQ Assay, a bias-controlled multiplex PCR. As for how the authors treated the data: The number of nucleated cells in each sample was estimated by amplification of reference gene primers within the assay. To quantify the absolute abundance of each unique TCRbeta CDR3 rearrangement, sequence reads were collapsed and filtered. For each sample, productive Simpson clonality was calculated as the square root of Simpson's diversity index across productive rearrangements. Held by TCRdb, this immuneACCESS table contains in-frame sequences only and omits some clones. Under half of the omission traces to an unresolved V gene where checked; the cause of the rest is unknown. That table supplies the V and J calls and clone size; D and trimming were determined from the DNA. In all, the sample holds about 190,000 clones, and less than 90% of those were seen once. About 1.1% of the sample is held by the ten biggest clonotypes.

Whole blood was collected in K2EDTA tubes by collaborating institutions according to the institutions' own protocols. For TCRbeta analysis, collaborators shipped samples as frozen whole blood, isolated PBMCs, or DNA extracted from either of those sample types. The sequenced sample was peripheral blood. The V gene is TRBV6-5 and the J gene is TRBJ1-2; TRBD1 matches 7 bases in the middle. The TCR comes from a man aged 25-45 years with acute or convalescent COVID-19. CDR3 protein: CASSTRQGYSGYTF. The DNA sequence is TGTGCCAGCAGTACCCGACAGGGATACTCTGGCTACACCTTC.